This T cell receptor beta chain was recorded in a study of cytomegalovirus exposure and HLA in healthy donors. As for the study in general: Among some 400 genotyped donors, around 80% fell in the Caucasian-associated ancestry cluster. Findings and limits, study-wide: TCR beta sequences numbering around 15,000 were associated with HLA alleles at 0.05 false discovery rate in a later analysis. Relative to equally common others, HLA-associated TCR beta chains showed greater clonal expansion in a later analysis. The only immune exposure information that was available was CMV serostatus.

PCR involved 60 Vbeta and 13 Jbeta primers. Data came from immunoSEQ multiplex PCR; TCRdb stores just in-frame clones and leaves some out. The table shows approximately 95,000 clones, with 80% to 85% occurring only once. This clone was detected a few times. The antigen is unknown. The CDR3 has 13 amino acids. Germline V gene lookup returns CDR1 SGHNT and CDR2 YENEEA. Trimming pared 5 bases from V and 0 bases from J, leaving 7 bases between. The TCR comes from a woman between 65 and 79 years old in good health and CMV-seropositive. The V call is TRBV11-3, the J call TRBJ1-1; D not resolved. The specimen was PBMCs. This chain's CDR3 is CASSSGMNTEAFF. In DNA form, the CDR3 reads TGTGCCAGCAGCAGCGGGATGAACACTGAAGCTTTCTTT.